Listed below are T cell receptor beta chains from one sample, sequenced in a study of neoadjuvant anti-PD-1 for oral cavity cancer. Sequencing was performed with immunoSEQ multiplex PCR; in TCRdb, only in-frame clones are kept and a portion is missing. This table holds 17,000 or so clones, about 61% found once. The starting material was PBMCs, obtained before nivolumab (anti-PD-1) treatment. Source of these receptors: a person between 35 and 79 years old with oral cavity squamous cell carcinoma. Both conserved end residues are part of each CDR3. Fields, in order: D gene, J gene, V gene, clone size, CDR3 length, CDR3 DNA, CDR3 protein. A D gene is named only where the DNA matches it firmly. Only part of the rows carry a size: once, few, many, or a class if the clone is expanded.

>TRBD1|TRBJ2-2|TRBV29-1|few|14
TGCAGCGCCGCGCGGGACAGGGTATCCGGGGAGCTGTTTTTT
CSAARDRVSGELFF
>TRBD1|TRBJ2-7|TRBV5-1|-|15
TGCGCCAGCAGTCCCGGGACAGGGGGCTCCTACGAGCAGTACTTC
CASSPGTGGSYEQYF
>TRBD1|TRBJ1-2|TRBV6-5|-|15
TGTGCCAGCAGTGTAGGGACAGGGGGAATAGGTGGCTACACCTTC
CASSVGTGGIGGYTF
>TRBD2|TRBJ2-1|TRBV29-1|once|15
TGCAGCGTTGAAGGAGGGGCGGGAGTGGGACGTGAGCAGTTCTTC
CSVEGGAGVGREQFF
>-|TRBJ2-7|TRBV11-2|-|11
TGTGCCAGCAGCCCTCGGGACGAGCAGTACTTC
CASSPRDEQYF
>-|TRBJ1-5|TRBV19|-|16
TGTGCCAGTAGTATAGATGGTGAAGGGCGTCATCAGCCCCAGCATTTT
CASSIDGEGRHQPQHF
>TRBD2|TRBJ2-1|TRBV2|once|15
TGTGCCAGCAGTGAAGAGGGACTAATTATTCATGAGCAGTTCTTC
CASSEEGLIIHEQFF
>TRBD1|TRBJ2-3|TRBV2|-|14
TGTGCCAGCAGTAAGACAGGGAGCACAGATACGCAGTATTTT
CASSKTGSTDTQYF
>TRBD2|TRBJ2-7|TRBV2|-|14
TGTGCCAGCAGTGAATACGGGGGGTTATACGAGCAGTACTTC
CASSEYGGLYEQYF
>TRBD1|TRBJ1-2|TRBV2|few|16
TGTGCCAGCAGTGAATATAGGACAGGGGGCATCTATGGCTACACCTTC
CASSEYRTGGIYGYTF
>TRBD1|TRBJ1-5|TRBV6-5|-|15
TGTGCCAGCAGTTACGGGACAGGGGCGAATCAGCCCCAGCATTTT
CASSYGTGANQPQHF
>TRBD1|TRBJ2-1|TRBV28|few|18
TGTGCCAGCAGTTTCCAAGTCGGGACAGCTTCCCCCTACAATGAGCAGTTCTTC
CASSFQVGTASPYNEQFF
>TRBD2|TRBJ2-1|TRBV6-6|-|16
TGTGCCAGCACCACCGGGAGGGTAAGCTCCTACAATGAGCAGTTCTTC
CASTTGRVSSYNEQFF
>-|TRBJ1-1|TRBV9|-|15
TGTGCCAGCAGCCCCCGGCATAGGGACAACACTGAAGCTTTCTTT
CASSPRHRDNTEAFF
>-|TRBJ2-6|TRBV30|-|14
TGTGCTCTGGATCGGGGGTCCGGGGCCAACGTCCTGACTTTC
CALDRGSGANVLTF
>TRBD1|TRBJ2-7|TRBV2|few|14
TGTGCCAGCAAGAGGACAGGACCTCTTTACGAGCAGTACTTC
CASKRTGPLYEQYF
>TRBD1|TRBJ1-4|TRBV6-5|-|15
TGTGCCAGCAGTTTAGGACAGGGGCATAGAGAAAAACTGTTTTTT
CASSLGQGHREKLFF
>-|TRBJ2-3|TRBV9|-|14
TGTGCCAGCAGCCCCAGTGTGGGAGACAATACGCAGTATTTT
CASSPSVGDNTQYF
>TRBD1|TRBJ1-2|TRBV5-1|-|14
TGCGCCAGCAGCCGGGGACAGGGGGCGGACGGCTACACCTTC
CASSRGQGADGYTF
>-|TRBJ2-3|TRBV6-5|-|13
TGTGCCAGCAGTTACTTGACGGCGGATACGCAGTATTTT
CASSYLTADTQYF
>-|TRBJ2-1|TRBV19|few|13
TGTGCCAGTAGTATAGAACCAACAAGTGAGCAGTTCTTC
CASSIEPTSEQFF
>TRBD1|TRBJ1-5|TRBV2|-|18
TGTGCCAGCAGTTCCGGGACAGGGGGTCTGAGGATGGTTCAGCCCCAGCATTTT
CASSSGTGGLRMVQPQHF
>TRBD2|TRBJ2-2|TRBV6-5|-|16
TGTGCCAGCAGTTACATCTGGACTAGCGAGACCGGGGAGCTGTTTTTT
CASSYIWTSETGELFF
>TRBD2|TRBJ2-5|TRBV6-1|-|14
TGTGCCACCGGACTAGCGGGAGGTAGCGAGACCCAGTACTTC
CATGLAGGSETQYF
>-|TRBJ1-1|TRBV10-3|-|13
TGTGCCATCAGATTGGAGGAGAACACTGAAGCTTTCTTT
CAIRLEENTEAFF
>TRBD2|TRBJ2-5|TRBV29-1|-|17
TGCAGCGTTGGGCCGGGACTAGCGGGAGGGTCTCAAGAGACCCAGTACTTC
CSVGPGLAGGSQETQYF
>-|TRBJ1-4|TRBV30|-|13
TGTGCCTGGAGTAGGGAGGTTGGCGGAAAACTGTTTTTT
CAWSREVGGKLFF